The 20 T cell receptor beta chains below were found in one sample sequenced in a study of T cells after yellow fever vaccination. In TCRdb, the 5' RACE reads were re-called with MiXCR into one record per CDR3 protein. The sample includes 320,000 or so distinct CDR3 sequences, around 8.1% of them seen just once. Sequencing used PBMCs, obtained more than 40 days after the first yellow fever vaccination. These receptors were taken from a man aged 18 to 29 who received the YFV17D yellow fever vaccine.

On this clonotype itself: A junction boundary mismatches the germline segment, possibly from a read error. This rearrangement joins TRBV5-5 to TRBJ2-3; TRBD2 agrees at 9 bases. CDR1 and CDR2 from the germline V gene are SGHKS and YYEKEE (reference sequence). The CDR3 contains 15 residues. The CDR3 loop is CAISSGGLAPDTQYF. The CDR3 region has the DNA TGTGCCATCAGCTCTGGGGGACTAGCCCCGGATACGCAGTATTTT.

This sequence joins TRBV5-1 and TRBJ2-3; maybe TRBD1 (5 bases). Between the trimmed V and J ends, which lost 4 bases and 2 bases, there was a span of 11 bases. Germline-derived CDR1 and CDR2 are SGHRS and YFSETQ. CDR3 size: 14 residues. In DNA form, the CDR3 reads TGCGCCAGCAGCGCTAGGACAACCACAGATACGCAGTATTTT. Translated, it gives CASSARTTTDTQYF.

V and J are TRBV29-1 and TRBJ2-3; D may match TRBD1 or TRBD2 (6 bases each). Germline CDR1 and CDR2: SQVTM and ANQGSEA. The CDR3 contains 13 residues. V lost 6 bases to trimming and J lost 6 bases, with 16 bases between them. CDR3 region: CSVLLRGGDTQYF. In DNA, the CDR3 is TGCAGCGTCCTCCTGCGAGGGGGGGATACGCAGTATTTT.

This clonotype was counted between two and nine times. The V gene is TRBV12-3 or TRBV12-4, the J gene TRBJ1-4; D is uncertain. V lost 5 bases and J lost 3, with 16 bases in between. CDR3 length equals 16 residues. The CDR3 nucleotides are TGTGCCAGCAGTCCCTTGGGAGGTTCGTCTAATGAAAAACTGTTTTTT. Encoded protein: CASSPLGGSSNEKLFF.

This chain links TRBV6-5 with TRBJ1-6; TRBD1 agrees at 9 bases. The CDR3 spans 15 residues. V lost 3 bases and J lost 14; bases outside the gene matches: 11. CDR1 and CDR2 (germline): MNHEY, SVGAGI. The CDR3 sequence is CASSYPGQGIGALHF. CDR3 DNA: TGTGCCAGCAGTTATCCGGGACAGGGCATCGGGGCCCTCCACTTT.

This clonotype has more than one count but fewer than ten. The chain is built from TRBV18 and TRBJ2-1; D gene unclear. The V gene's germline CDR1 is KGHSH and CDR2 LQKENI. V lost 1 base and J 1 base, leaving 8 bases between the germline ends. The CDR3 runs 15 residues. The CDR3 nucleotides read TGTGCCAGCTCACCACGACGGCTATCCTACAATGAGCAGTTCTTC. This encodes CASSPRRLSYNEQFF.

This clonotype was detected only a few times. This CDR3 is CASSPTRTGFRTEAFF. In DNA form, the CDR3 reads TGTGCCAGCTCACCAACCCGGACAGGATTTCGCACTGAAGCTTTCTTT. This chain joins TRBV18 and TRBJ1-1; 7 nucleotides match TRBD1. J was trimmed by 4 bases and V by 2 bases; bases with no gene match: 10. Germline V lookup: CDR1 KGHSH, CDR2 LQKENI. CDR3 size: 16 residues.

This chain uses TRBV29-1 with TRBJ1-1, with 8 nucleotides matching TRBD1. The CDR3 is 13 residues long. The trim removed 6 bases at V and 3 bases at J, leaving 6 bases unmatched. CDR1 is SQVTM and CDR2 is ANQGSEA in the germline V gene. The CDR3 region has the DNA TGCAGCGTCCGGACAGGGAGGGACACTGAAGCTTTCTTT. Its translation: CSVRTGRDTEAFF.

This chain joins TRBV9 and TRBJ1-4; maybe TRBD1 (5 bases). V shed 4 bases and J shed 4 bases, with 14 bases lying between them. Germline V CDR1 and CDR2: SGDLS, YYNGEE. The CDR3 has 15 residues. The CDR3 sequence: CASSRAWGLNEKLFF. CDR3 bases: TGTGCCAGCAGCCGGGCGTGGGGACTTAATGAAAAACTGTTTTTT.

This clonotype was seen a few times. The V and J genes are TRBV12-3 or TRBV12-4 and TRBJ2-7; 10 nucleotides line up with TRBD1. V lost 6 bases, J lost 5 bases, and 7 bases stayed unmatched. The CDR3 sequence is 14 residues long. CDR3 sequence reads: CASRSTGTGDEQYF. Written as DNA, the CDR3 is TGTGCCAGCAGGTCAACCGGGACAGGGGACGAGCAGTACTTC.

The V gene is TRBV7-9, the J gene TRBJ1-2; TRBD1 aligns across 7 bases. Germline CDR1 and CDR2: SEHNR and FQNEAQ (reference sequence). The CDR3 is 16 amino acids. With V trimmed by 5 bases and J by 6 bases, 15 bases remained unmatched. The chain's CDR3 is CASSEGATGSVHGYTF. The CDR3 nucleotides read TGTGCCAGCAGCGAGGGGGCGACAGGGTCGGTACATGGCTACACCTTC.

This clonotype was observed a handful of times. The CDR3 here is CASSAQGRLAKNIQYF. CDR3 nucleotides: TGTGCCAGCAGCGCCCAGGGACGCCTTGCCAAAAACATTCAGTACTTC. The gene calls are TRBV28 and TRBJ2-4, with D perhaps matching TRBD1 or TRBD2 (5 bases each). The length of the CDR3 is 16 residues. Deletions cut 6 bases from V and 1 base from J, with 16 bases between. In germline, CDR1 is MDHEN, CDR2 SYDVKM.

This clonotype appeared many times. J is TRBJ2-3 and V is TRBV2; the match to TRBD1 covers 8 bases. The V gene's germline CDR1 is SNHLY and CDR2 FYNNEI. This CDR3 contains 15 residues. The J segment lost 5 bases and the V segment lost 7 bases, leaving 11 bases of the junction unmatched. CDR3 sequence reads: CASTELGQGVDTQYF. CDR3 DNA: TGTGCCAGCACCGAACTTGGACAGGGCGTAGATACGCAGTATTTT. Looking up the rest from reference TRBV2 and TRBJ2-3 gives the full variable domain: EPEVTQTPSHQVTQMGQEVILRCVPISNHLYFYWYRQILGQKVEFLVSFYNNEISEKSEIFDDQFSVERPDGSNFTLKIRSTKLEDSAMYFCASTELGQGVDTQYFGPGTRLTVL.

In this sample, this clonotype turned up a few times. V usage is TRBV11-2 and J usage is TRBJ2-5; 9 positions agree with TRBD2. V was clipped by 2 bases and J by 1 base; unmatched bases: 8. The CDR3 is made up of 17 amino acids. The germline gives CDR1 SGHAT, CDR2 FQNNGV. CDR3: CASSLSRLAGFQETQYF. In nucleotides, the CDR3 is TGTGCCAGCAGCTTATCCCGTCTAGCGGGGTTCCAAGAGACCCAGTACTTC.

This clonotype was recorded a few times. V usage is TRBV4-1 and J usage is TRBJ2-3, with TRBD2 matching over 7 bases. Trimming removed 2 bases from V and 1 base from J; junction bases left unmatched: 3. This CDR3 contains 15 residues. The germline gives CDR1 MGHRA, CDR2 YSYEKL. CDR3 DNA: TGCGCCAGCAGCCAAATTGCGGGGGGCACAGATACGCAGTATTTT. Its translation is CASSQIAGGTDTQYF.

The chain recombines TRBV7-9 with TRBJ2-5, with 10 bases identical to TRBD2. Germline V lookup: CDR1 SEHNR, CDR2 FQNEAQ (reference sequence). V dropped 2 bases and J dropped 2; count of bases not matched to a gene: 2. CDR3 length: 15 residues. CDR3 amino acids: CASSLRTSGQETQYF. CDR3 DNA sequence: TGTGCCAGCAGCTTAAGGACTAGCGGTCAAGAGACCCAGTACTTC.

The table lists this clonotype with a few counts. The genes are TRBV15 and TRBJ2-7; D call uncertain. The germline gives CDR1 LNHNV, CDR2 YYDKDF (reference sequence). This CDR3 has 12 residues. Between the trimmed V and J ends, which lost 3 bases and 2 bases, there was a span of 5 bases. CDR3 coding DNA: TGTGCCACCAGCAGCGGTCCCTACGAGCAGTACTTC. It is translated as CATSSGPYEQYF. Supplemented by reference TRBV15 and TRBJ2-7, the full variable domain reads DAMVIQNPRYQVTQFGKPVTLSCSQTLNHNVMYWYQQKSSQAPKLLFHYYDKDFNNEADTPDNFQSRRPNTSFCFLDIRSPGLGDTAMYLCATSSGPYEQYFGPGTRLTVT.

This clonotype was picked up a small number of times. This rearrangement joins TRBV11-2 to TRBJ2-7, with no clear D. This CDR3 is 14 amino acids long. V gave up 5 bases and J gave up 0 bases, with 11 bases separating them. Germline assignment: CDR1 SGHAT and CDR2 FQNNGV. CDR3 in DNA: TGTGCCAGCAGCCCAGGACGCAGCTCCTACGAGCAGTACGTC. This translates into CASSPGRSSYEQYV.

This clonotype was seen many times. The rearrangement uses TRBV7-2 and TRBJ2-5, with D unresolved. The germline V gene has CDR1 SGHTA and CDR2 FQGNSA. Trimming left V 2 bases short and J 4 bases short, with 8 bases between. This CDR3 region has 13 residues. The DNA of the CDR3 is TGTGCCAGCAGCTTACGCGTCGGAGAGACCCAGTACTTC. Its protein is CASSLRVGETQYF.

The gene calls are TRBV3-1 and TRBJ2-4; D ambiguous. This CDR3 region has 15 residues. In germline, CDR1 is LGHDT, CDR2 YNNKEL (reference sequence). The V end lost 0 bases, the J end lost 3 bases, and 9 bases lay between the germline ends. For the CDR3, the DNA is TGTGCCAGCAGCCAAGATATACGCGTCAAAAACATTCAGTACTTC. It encodes CASSQDIRVKNIQYF.